This T cell receptor beta chain was documented in a study of blood T cell repertoires in COVID-19. About the research overall: Italy, Spain and the United States were the sources of the convalescent and acute COVID-19 samples.

The protocol was immunoSEQ multiplex PCR, while the TCRdb copy is restricted to in-frame clones and leaves out a portion. The data contain 55,000 to 70,000 clones, approximately 78% of them singletons. The trim removed 1 base at V and 15 bases at J, leaving 7 bases unmatched. The germline CDR1 and CDR2 sequences are LGHNA and YSLEER. The CDR3 sequence is 14 residues long. This TCR was sampled from an elderly man with acute or convalescent COVID-19. The chain recombines TRBV4-3 with TRBJ2-1; the match to TRBD2 covers 12 bases. Source material: peripheral blood. This chain's CDR3 is CASSQATSGRPRFF. CDR3 nucleotides: TGCGCCAGCAGCCAAGCCACTAGCGGGAGGCCGAGGTTCTTC.